A selection of T cell receptor beta chains follows, all from one sample in a study of Ad26.COV2.S vaccination and SARS-CoV-2 variants. Only in-frame clones appear in the TCRdb table, and some are missing; sequencing was by immunoSEQ multiplex PCR. This sample has approximately 300,000 clones, with around 83% found just once. The sequenced sample was peripheral blood, obtained in a trial of Ad26.COV2.S vaccine versus placebo. The source is a person between 18 and 65 years old who received the Ad26.COV2.S COVID-19 vaccine or a placebo. Each CDR3 is given with its conserved first and last residue. Each record gives: V gene, D gene, clone size, J gene, CDR3 protein, CDR3 DNA. The D gene is left open where the match is weak. A clone size is listed for some rows: how often the clone was seen (once, few, many), or a class if it is expanded.

v_call: TRBV6-4
d_call: .
clone_size: .
j_call: TRBJ1-2
cdr3_aa: CASSWGPGYGYTF
cdr3_nt: TGTGCCAGCAGCTGGGGCCCTGGCTATGGCTACACCTTC

v_call: TRBV9
d_call: .
clone_size: .
j_call: TRBJ2-2
cdr3_aa: CASSVGLNTGELFF
cdr3_nt: TGTGCCAGCAGCGTAGGGCTGAACACCGGGGAGCTGTTTTTT

v_call: TRBV30
d_call: .
clone_size: once
j_call: TRBJ1-4
cdr3_aa: CAWRPGQPFATNEKLFF
cdr3_nt: TGTGCCTGGAGGCCGGGGCAGCCCTTTGCAACTAATGAAAAACTGTTTTTT

v_call: TRBV5-1
d_call: TRBD2
clone_size: .
j_call: TRBJ2-3
cdr3_aa: CASSKPETSGGTDTQYF
cdr3_nt: TGCGCCAGCAGCAAACCCGAGACTAGCGGGGGCACAGATACGCAGTATTTT

v_call: TRBV2
d_call: TRBD1
clone_size: .
j_call: TRBJ1-6
cdr3_aa: CASSPDRNSPLHF
cdr3_nt: TGTGCCAGCAGCCCGGACAGGAACTCACCCCTCCACTTT

v_call: TRBV2
d_call: .
clone_size: .
j_call: TRBJ1-2
cdr3_aa: CASKEESYGYTF
cdr3_nt: TGTGCCAGCAAAGAGGAGTCGTATGGCTACACCTTC

v_call: TRBV12-3/TRBV12-4
d_call: .
clone_size: .
j_call: TRBJ1-2
cdr3_aa: CASSLTAYGYTF
cdr3_nt: TGTGCCAGCAGTTTAACGGCCTATGGCTACACCTTC

v_call: TRBV29-1
d_call: .
clone_size: .
j_call: TRBJ2-2
cdr3_aa: CSVAGAPGELFF
cdr3_nt: TGCAGCGTTGCAGGGGCGCCCGGGGAGCTGTTTTTT

v_call: TRBV11-2
d_call: .
clone_size: many
j_call: TRBJ2-2
cdr3_aa: CASSPQGYTNTGELFF
cdr3_nt: TGTGCCAGCAGCCCCCAGGGATACACGAACACCGGGGAGCTGTTTTTT

v_call: TRBV4-1
d_call: .
clone_size: .
j_call: TRBJ2-1
cdr3_aa: CASSQRGEEQFF
cdr3_nt: TGCGCCAGCAGCCAGCGGGGTGAGGAGCAGTTCTTC

v_call: TRBV4-1
d_call: .
clone_size: .
j_call: TRBJ2-7
cdr3_aa: CASSQEGGSYEQYF
cdr3_nt: TGCGCCAGCAGCCAAGAGGGCGGATCCTACGAGCAGTACTTC

v_call: TRBV7-2
d_call: TRBD1
clone_size: .
j_call: TRBJ1-2
cdr3_aa: CASSLDRVGYGYTF
cdr3_nt: TGTGCCAGCAGCCTGGACAGGGTAGGCTATGGCTACACCTTC

v_call: TRBV6-1
d_call: .
clone_size: .
j_call: TRBJ2-5
cdr3_aa: CASSEGLVETQYF
cdr3_nt: TGTGCCAGCAGTGAAGGGTTAGTGGAGACCCAGTACTTC

v_call: TRBV5-1
d_call: TRBD1
clone_size: .
j_call: TRBJ1-2
cdr3_aa: CASSSTGDNYGYTF
cdr3_nt: TGCGCCAGCAGCTCGACAGGGGATAACTATGGCTACACCTTC

v_call: TRBV3-1/TRBV3-2
d_call: .
clone_size: .
j_call: TRBJ2-7
cdr3_aa: CASSQESGGGRRIYEQYF
cdr3_nt: TGTGCCAGCAGCCAAGAAAGTGGGGGGGGCCGTCGAATCTACGAGCAGTACTTC

v_call: TRBV3-1/TRBV3-2
d_call: .
clone_size: .
j_call: TRBJ2-2
cdr3_aa: CASSHLSGGTGELFF
cdr3_nt: TGTGCCAGCAGCCATCTGAGTGGGGGAACCGGGGAGCTGTTTTTT

v_call: TRBV18
d_call: .
clone_size: .
j_call: TRBJ2-5
cdr3_aa: CASSPDLQETQYF
cdr3_nt: TGTGCCAGCTCACCGGACCTCCAAGAGACCCAGTACTTC

v_call: TRBV18
d_call: .
clone_size: .
j_call: TRBJ1-1
cdr3_aa: CASSLGGANTEAFF
cdr3_nt: TGTGCCAGCTCCCTTGGAGGGGCGAACACTGAAGCTTTCTTT

v_call: TRBV12-3/TRBV12-4
d_call: .
clone_size: .
j_call: TRBJ1-6
cdr3_aa: CATSGGYNSPLHF
cdr3_nt: TGTGCCACGTCAGGAGGGTATAATTCACCCCTCCACTTT

v_call: TRBV7-8
d_call: .
clone_size: .
j_call: TRBJ1-5
cdr3_aa: CASSRVGGAARGNQPQHF
cdr3_nt: TGTGCCAGCAGCCGCGTTGGAGGGGCGGCACGGGGCAATCAGCCCCAGCATTTT

v_call: TRBV19
d_call: .
clone_size: few
j_call: TRBJ1-1
cdr3_aa: CASSMGRENTEAFF
cdr3_nt: TGTGCCAGTAGTATGGGACGGGAGAACACTGAAGCTTTCTTT

v_call: TRBV2
d_call: TRBD1
clone_size: .
j_call: TRBJ2-7
cdr3_aa: CASSSGTGHYEQYF
cdr3_nt: TGTGCCAGCAGTTCCGGGACAGGGCACTACGAGCAGTACTTC

v_call: TRBV7-8
d_call: TRBD1
clone_size: .
j_call: TRBJ1-2
cdr3_aa: CASSRRADRDYGYTF
cdr3_nt: TGTGCCAGCAGCCGTCGAGCGGACAGGGACTATGGCTACACCTTC

v_call: TRBV18
d_call: .
clone_size: once
j_call: TRBJ2-3
cdr3_aa: CASSPRGNTDTQYF
cdr3_nt: TGTGCCAGCTCACCAAGGGGGAATACAGATACGCAGTATTTT

v_call: TRBV18
d_call: TRBD1
clone_size: .
j_call: TRBJ1-5
cdr3_aa: CASSQGQGNLQPQHF
cdr3_nt: TGTGCCAGCTCCCAGGGACAGGGAAATTTGCAGCCCCAGCATTTT

v_call: TRBV7-6
d_call: .
clone_size: .
j_call: TRBJ2-5
cdr3_aa: CASSSLEGGNRETQYF
cdr3_nt: TGTGCCAGCAGCTCCCTAGAAGGGGGGAATAGAGAGACCCAGTACTTC

v_call: TRBV30
d_call: .
clone_size: .
j_call: TRBJ1-2
cdr3_aa: CAWGEYGYTF
cdr3_nt: TGTGCCTGGGGCGAATATGGCTACACCTTC

v_call: TRBV9
d_call: TRBD2
clone_size: .
j_call: TRBJ2-1
cdr3_aa: CASSAGLGNEQFF
cdr3_nt: TGTGCCAGCAGCGCCGGACTAGGTAATGAGCAGTTCTTC

v_call: TRBV9
d_call: .
clone_size: .
j_call: TRBJ2-2
cdr3_aa: CASSVGKAANTGELFF
cdr3_nt: TGTGCCAGCAGCGTAGGCAAAGCGGCGAACACCGGGGAGCTGTTTTTT

v_call: TRBV3-1/TRBV3-2
d_call: .
clone_size: .
j_call: TRBJ1-2
cdr3_aa: CASSQGTYGYTF
cdr3_nt: TGTGCCAGCAGCCAAGGAACCTATGGCTACACCTTC

v_call: TRBV30
d_call: .
clone_size: .
j_call: TRBJ1-6
cdr3_aa: CAWRDQGYTPLHF
cdr3_nt: TGTGCCTGGAGAGACCAGGGTTATACACCCCTCCACTTT

v_call: TRBV7-2
d_call: .
clone_size: .
j_call: TRBJ1-2
cdr3_aa: CASSLAVANYGYTF
cdr3_nt: TGTGCCAGCAGCTTAGCGGTAGCTAACTATGGCTACACCTTC

v_call: TRBV27
d_call: TRBD2
clone_size: .
j_call: TRBJ2-1
cdr3_aa: CASSRRVLAGGNSYNEQFF
cdr3_nt: TGTGCCAGCAGTCGACGTGTTCTAGCGGGGGGAAACTCCTACAATGAGCAGTTCTTC

v_call: TRBV9
d_call: .
clone_size: .
j_call: TRBJ1-3
cdr3_aa: CASSVETRPGNTIYF
cdr3_nt: TGTGCCAGCAGCGTAGAAACGAGGCCTGGAAACACCATATATTTT

v_call: TRBV7-2
d_call: TRBD2
clone_size: .
j_call: TRBJ2-2
cdr3_aa: CASKRGGGNTGELFF
cdr3_nt: TGTGCCAGCAAACGCGGGGGTGGAAACACCGGGGAGCTGTTTTTT

v_call: TRBV14
d_call: .
clone_size: .
j_call: TRBJ1-1
cdr3_aa: CASSQDLQTRNTEAFF
cdr3_nt: TGTGCCAGCAGCCAAGATTTGCAGACACGGAACACTGAAGCTTTCTTT

v_call: TRBV3-1/TRBV3-2
d_call: .
clone_size: .
j_call: TRBJ1-4
cdr3_aa: CASSQVGWGDEKLFF
cdr3_nt: TGTGCCAGCAGCCAAGTAGGGTGGGGTGATGAAAAACTGTTTTTT

v_call: TRBV2
d_call: TRBD2
clone_size: .
j_call: TRBJ2-1
cdr3_aa: CASTPVRGGATNEQFF
cdr3_nt: TGTGCCAGCACCCCCGTGCGGGGGGGGGCTACCAATGAGCAGTTCTTC

v_call: TRBV5-6
d_call: .
clone_size: .
j_call: TRBJ2-5
cdr3_aa: CASSSMGGSPRETQYF
cdr3_nt: TGTGCCAGCAGCTCGATGGGGGGCAGTCCAAGGGAGACCCAGTACTTC

v_call: TRBV7-2
d_call: .
clone_size: .
j_call: TRBJ1-4
cdr3_aa: CASSQTGPTNEKLFF
cdr3_nt: TGTGCCAGCAGTCAAACAGGACCAACTAATGAAAAACTGTTTTTT

v_call: TRBV9
d_call: .
clone_size: .
j_call: TRBJ1-1
cdr3_aa: CASSAVGWTEAFF
cdr3_nt: TGTGCCAGCAGCGCTGTTGGGTGGACTGAAGCTTTCTTT

v_call: TRBV4-1
d_call: .
clone_size: .
j_call: TRBJ2-5
cdr3_aa: CASSPHAQKTVRETQYF
cdr3_nt: TGCGCCAGCAGCCCTCACGCACAGAAGACAGTACGAGAGACCCAGTACTTC

v_call: TRBV19
d_call: .
clone_size: .
j_call: TRBJ1-5
cdr3_aa: CASRAGTYSNQPQHF
cdr3_nt: TGTGCCAGTAGAGCGGGAACTTATAGCAATCAGCCCCAGCATTTT